In its sample, the clone carrying this T cell receptor (beta chain) was seen a few times. The data were taken from a study of blood T cells in healthy people across ages. Together with a sample-barcoded 5' primer, a J-beta primer mix was included in a second PCR lasting about 7 to 11 cycles. Each CDR3 protein gets one entry after TCRdb re-called the 5' RACE reads with MiXCR. The profile shows about a million distinct CDR3 sequences, 51% of them singletons. V gave up 2 bases and J gave up 2 bases, with 21 bases separating them. CDR1 and CDR2 (germline): SEHNR, FQNEAQ (reference sequence). This CDR3 region has 18 residues.

The receptor was isolated from a woman in her fifties or sixties in good health. This chain uses TRBV7-9 with TRBJ2-5; weak D call: TRBD1 (5 bases). The material sequenced was blood. Here the CDR3 reads CASSLFGRAPRDQETQYF. The CDR3 DNA sequence: TGTGCCAGCAGCTTATTTGGTCGGGCTCCCAGGGATCAAGAGACCCAGTACTTC.